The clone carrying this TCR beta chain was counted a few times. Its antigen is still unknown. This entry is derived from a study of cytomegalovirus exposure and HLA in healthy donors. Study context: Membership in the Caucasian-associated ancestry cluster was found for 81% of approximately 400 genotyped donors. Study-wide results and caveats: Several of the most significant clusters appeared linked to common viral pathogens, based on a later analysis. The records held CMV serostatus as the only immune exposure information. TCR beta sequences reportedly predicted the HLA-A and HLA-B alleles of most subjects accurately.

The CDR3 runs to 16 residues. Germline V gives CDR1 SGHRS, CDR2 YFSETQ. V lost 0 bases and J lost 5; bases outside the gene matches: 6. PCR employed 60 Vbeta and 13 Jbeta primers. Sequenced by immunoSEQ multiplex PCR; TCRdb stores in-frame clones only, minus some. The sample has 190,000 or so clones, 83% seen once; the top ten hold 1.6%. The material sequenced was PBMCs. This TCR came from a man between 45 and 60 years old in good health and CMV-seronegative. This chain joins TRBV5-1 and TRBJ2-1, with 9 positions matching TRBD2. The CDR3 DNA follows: TGCGCCAGCAGCTTGGAGGCCCTAGCGGGGAACAATGAGCAGTTCTTC. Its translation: CASSLEALAGNNEQFF.